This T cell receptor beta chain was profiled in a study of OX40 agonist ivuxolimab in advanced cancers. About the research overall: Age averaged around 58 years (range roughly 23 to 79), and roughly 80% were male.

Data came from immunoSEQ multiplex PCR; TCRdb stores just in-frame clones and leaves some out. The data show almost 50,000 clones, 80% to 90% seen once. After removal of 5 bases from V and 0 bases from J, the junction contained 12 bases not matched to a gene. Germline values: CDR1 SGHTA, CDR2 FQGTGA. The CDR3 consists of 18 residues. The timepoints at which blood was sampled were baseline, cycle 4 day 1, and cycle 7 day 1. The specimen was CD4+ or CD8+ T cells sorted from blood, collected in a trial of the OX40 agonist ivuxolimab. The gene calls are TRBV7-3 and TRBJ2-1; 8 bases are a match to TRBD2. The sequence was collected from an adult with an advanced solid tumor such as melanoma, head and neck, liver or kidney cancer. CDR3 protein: CASSLGPSGPSSYNEQFF. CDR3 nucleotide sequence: TGTGCCAGCAGCCTGGGGCCTAGCGGGCCTAGCTCCTACAATGAGCAGTTCTTC.